The rows below give T cell receptor beta chains drawn from one sample of a study of T cell repertoires in aging, cancer and after chemotherapy. TCRdb recomputed calls from the multiplex PCR reads with MiXCR, one row per CDR3 protein. The sample holds approximately 2,300 distinct CDR3 sequences, around a quarter seen once. Specimen: blood. The source is a human donor with a solid tumor. Both conserved end residues are part of each CDR3. Fields, in order: clone size, D gene, CDR3 length, J gene, V gene, CDR3 protein, CDR3 DNA. The D gene is left open where the match is weak. Not every row has a clone size; where given, it reads once, few, many or a size class.

>medium-sized|.|13|TRBJ1-2|TRBV20-1
CSAGGPGGAGYTF
TGCAGTGCTGGCGGACCCGGGGGGGCTGGCTACACCTTC
>few|TRBD1|17|TRBJ2-2|TRBV7-9
CASSSRVPGQGSGELFF
TGTGCCAGCAGCTCCCGGGTACCGGGACAGGGTTCCGGGGAGCTGTTTTTT
>.|.|12|TRBJ2-2|TRBV4-2
CASSQETGELFF
TGTGCCAGCAGCCAAGAAACCGGGGAGCTGTTTTTT
>large|.|15|TRBJ1-4|TRBV6-5
CASSRTRGGGEKLFF
TGTGCCAGCAGCCGGACCAGGGGAGGGGGTGAAAAACTGTTTTTT
>once|.|13|TRBJ1-1|TRBV20-1
CRVDLNGGRAAFF
TGCAGGGTGGACTTAAATGGAGGCCGAGCGGCTTTCTTT
>.|TRBD1|15|TRBJ1-1|TRBV20-1
CSARGDRDRPTEAFF
TGCAGTGCTAGAGGGGACAGGGATCGGCCCACTGAAGCTTTCTTT
>.|TRBD1|16|TRBJ1-5|TRBV27
CASSSVGQWSNQPQHF
TGTGCCAGCAGTTCCGTGGGACAGTGGAGCAATCAGCCCCAGCATTTT
>few|TRBD1|18|TRBJ1-4|TRBV5-1
CASSLGQGGITTNEKLFF
TGCGCCAGCAGCTTGGGACAGGGTGGGATAACAACTAATGAAAAACTGTTTTTT
>.|.|14|TRBJ2-2|TRBV5-1
CASSLGGSVGELFF
TGCGCCAGCAGCTTGGGAGGGTCGGTCGGGGAGCTGTTTTTT
>.|.|16|TRBJ2-3|TRBV10-3
CAISESLGGSPDTQYF
TGTGCCATCAGTGAGTCACTAGGGGGATCTCCAGATACGCAGTATTTT
>.|TRBD2|19|TRBJ2-7|TRBV18
CASSPLPATSGSGSYEQYF
TGTGCCAGCTCACCACTTCCTGCGACTAGCGGGAGTGGGTCCTACGAGCAGTACTTC
>.|TRBD1|20|TRBJ2-5|TRBV27
CASSINLRGPDPGDGETQYF
TGTGCCAGCAGTATTAACCTTAGGGGGCCAGACCCAGGGGATGGAGAGACCCAGTACTTC
>medium-sized|.|13|TRBJ1-1|TRBV30
CACGAFSNTEAFF
TGTGCCTGCGGGGCATTCTCGAACACTGAAGCTTTCTTT
>.|TRBD2|15|TRBJ2-2|TRBV5-1
CASKFSAGGSGELFF
TGCGCCAGCAAATTTTCGGCGGGAGGGTCCGGGGAGCTGTTTTTT
>.|.|15|TRBJ1-6|TRBV5-5
CASSLGGFYNSPLHF
TGTGCCAGCAGCTTGGGGGGTTTCTATAATTCACCCCTCCACTTT
>.|.|15|TRBJ2-7|TRBV13
CASRNRRGYSYEQYF
TGTGCCAGCAGGAACAGGCGCGGCTACTCCTACGAGCAGTACTTC
>.|TRBD1|13|TRBJ1-1|TRBV12-3/TRBV12-4
CASSPTGPTEAFF
TGTGCCAGCAGTCCGACAGGGCCCACTGAAGCTTTCTTT
>few|.|12|TRBJ2-7|TRBV20-1
CSVGGPGYEQYF
TGCAGCGTCGGTGGCCCCGGGTACGAGCAGTACTTC
>.|TRBD2|16|TRBJ2-7|TRBV20-1
CSTGKLAGGSSYEQYF
TGCAGTACTGGGAAACTAGCGGGAGGAAGCTCCTACGAGCAGTACTTC
>few|TRBD2|15|TRBJ2-1|TRBV6-4
CASGLIAGGRDEQFF
TGTGCCAGCGGCTTAATAGCGGGAGGACGGGATGAGCAGTTCTTC
>large|TRBD1|15|TRBJ1-2|TRBV29-1
CSTGGTGGLGYGYTF
TGCAGCACAGGAGGGACAGGGGGCCTAGGCTATGGCTACACCTTC
>.|.|16|TRBJ1-6|TRBV11-2
CASSLGTGSYNSPLHF
TGTGCCAGCAGCTTAGGGACCGGCTCCTATAATTCACCCCTCCACTTT
>few|.|12|TRBJ1-5|TRBV19
CARRQLNQPQHF
TGTGCCAGGCGACAGCTTAATCAGCCCCAGCATTTT
>.|.|14|TRBJ1-2|TRBV28
CASSNVGLPYGYTF
TGTGCCAGCAGTAACGTTGGGCTCCCTTATGGCTACACCTTC
>medium-sized|.|14|TRBJ1-5|TRBV19
CASSIVGSHQPQHF
TGTGCCAGTAGTATAGTAGGAAGCCATCAGCCCCAGCATTTT
>.|TRBD2|17|TRBJ2-1|TRBV6-1
CASSGRGLAGYYNEQFF
TGTGCCAGCAGTGGGCGGGGACTAGCGGGATACTACAATGAGCAGTTCTTC
>large|.|13|TRBJ2-2|TRBV29-1
CSAREANTGELFF
TGCAGCGCCAGAGAAGCGAACACCGGGGAGCTGTTTTTT
>large|.|13|TRBJ1-5|TRBV30
CAWQRQLNQPQHF
TGTGCCTGGCAACGACAGCTCAATCAGCCCCAGCATTTT
>.|.|15|TRBJ1-5|TRBV6-1
CASGLGQGINQPQHF
TGTGCCAGCGGCCTAGGGCAGGGAATCAATCAGCCCCAGCATTTT
>.|.|17|TRBJ1-6|TRBV10-2
CASSENINRAEGSPLHF
TGCGCCAGCAGTGAGAATATCAACCGGGCAGAGGGATCACCCCTCCACTTT
>few|.|16|TRBJ1-2|TRBV9
CASSAEQGLGSYGYTF
TGTGCCAGCAGCGCCGAACAGGGTTTGGGTTCCTATGGCTACACCTTC
>.|TRBD2|15|TRBJ2-7|TRBV5-6
CASSLGLAGVGEQYF
TGTGCCAGCAGCTTGGGACTAGCGGGAGTGGGCGAGCAGTACTTC
>.|.|14|TRBJ2-1|TRBV7-2
CASSSRREFNEQFF
TGTGCCAGCAGCTCAAGACGGGAGTTCAATGAGCAGTTCTTC
>few|TRBD1|15|TRBJ1-1|TRBV20-1
CSARSPGQGNTEAFF
TGCAGTGCTAGATCACCGGGACAGGGGAACACTGAAGCTTTCTTT
>.|.|13|TRBJ2-6|TRBV18
CASSRVGANVLTF
TGTGCCAGCTCACGGGTCGGGGCCAACGTCCTGACTTTC
>.|.|15|TRBJ1-2|TRBV28
CASRPQSWDNYGYTF
TGTGCCAGCAGACCCCAGAGTTGGGATAACTATGGCTACACCTTC
>few|.|13|TRBJ2-1|TRBV6-1
CASTGGSLNEQFF
TGTGCCAGCACCGGTGGGTCCCTCAATGAGCAGTTCTTC
>medium-sized|.|14|TRBJ1-2|TRBV11-1
CASSPITGNYGYTF
TGTGCCAGCAGCCCTATTACAGGGAACTATGGCTACACCTTC
>few|.|13|TRBJ2-5|TRBV7-3
CASSPGPQETQYF
TGTGCCAGCAGCCCAGGACCCCAAGAGACCCAGTACTTC
>.|.|12|TRBJ1-1|TRBV24-1
CATSAQNTEAFF
TGTGCCACCAGTGCACAGAACACTGAAGCTTTCTTT
>few|.|16|TRBJ2-7|TRBV20-1
CSARDEKPLDSYEQYF
TGCAGTGCTAGAGATGAGAAGCCATTGGACTCCTACGAGCAGTACTTC
>few|.|14|TRBJ1-5|TRBV5-6
CASSLQGGNQPQHF
TGTGCCAGCAGCCTACAGGGAGGGAATCAGCCCCAGCATTTT
>.|.|14|TRBJ2-3|TRBV7-2
CASSLGLPQDTQYF
TGTGCCAGCAGCTTAGGTCTACCACAAGATACGCAGTATTTT
>few|.|13|TRBJ1-3|TRBV20-1
CSASAGVGNTIYF
TGCAGTGCTAGCGCGGGGGTTGGAAACACCATATATTTT
>medium-sized|.|16|TRBJ2-2|TRBV19
CASSTLAWGDTGELFF
TGTGCCAGTAGTACCCTAGCGTGGGGGGACACCGGGGAGCTGTTTTTT
>.|.|15|TRBJ1-5|TRBV7-2
CASSLNAGPNQPQHF
TGTGCCAGCAGCTTAAATGCGGGGCCCAATCAGCCCCAGCATTTT
>.|TRBD2|16|TRBJ2-5|TRBV3-1
CASSQGEAGPQETQYF
TGTGCCAGCAGCCAAGGGGAAGCGGGACCCCAAGAGACCCAGTACTTC
>.|TRBD2|19|TRBJ2-2|TRBV20-1
CSARGRASGLPPGTGELFF
TGCAGTGCTAGAGGGAGGGCTAGCGGACTACCTCCGGGCACCGGGGAGCTGTTTTTT
>few|TRBD1|17|TRBJ1-1|TRBV6-5
CASSYTHRGGINTEAFF
TGTGCCAGCAGTTACACGCACAGGGGCGGGATTAACACTGAAGCTTTCTTT
>.|.|15|TRBJ1-1|TRBV6-1
CASTYRSDLFYRAFF
TGTGCCAGCACTTACCGTTCGGACTTATTCTACAGAGCTTTCTTT
>.|.|16|TRBJ1-3|TRBV19
CASSAQGFTSGNTIYF
TGTGCCAGTAGTGCCCAGGGGTTTACTTCTGGAAACACCATATATTTT
>few|TRBD2|15|TRBJ2-3|TRBV30
CAWRPPSGYTDTQYF
TGTGCCTGGAGGCCCCCTAGCGGATACACAGATACGCAGTATTTT
>.|.|12|TRBJ2-5|TRBV15
CATSGHQETQYF
TGTGCCACCAGCGGGCACCAAGAGACCCAGTACTTC
>few|TRBD1|19|TRBJ1-6|TRBV6-1
CASTGGRPGYSSYNSPLHF
TGTGCCTCTACAGGGGGAAGGCCAGGATATAGCTCCTATAATTCACCCCTCCACTTT
>medium-sized|.|13|TRBJ2-2|TRBV19
CASKIGSAGELFF
TGTGCCAGTAAAATAGGGTCGGCCGGGGAGCTGTTTTTT
>few|.|13|TRBJ1-1|TRBV7-6
CASSLPGSTEAFF
TGTGCCAGCAGCCTTCCGGGCTCCACTGAAGCTTTCTTT
>medium-sized|.|16|TRBJ1-2|TRBV27
CASSPEDRSQLFGYTF
TGTGCCAGCAGTCCCGAGGACCGATCCCAACTCTTTGGCTACACCTTC
>.|TRBD1|15|TRBJ1-2|TRBV18
CASSPQGALNYGYTF
TGTGCCAGCTCACCGCAGGGGGCGCTTAACTATGGCTACACCTTC
>.|.|15|TRBJ1-1|TRBV7-9
CASSLGGAGNTEAFF
TGTGCCAGCAGCTTAGGGGGGGCGGGGAACACTGAAGCTTTCTTT